Shown below are 25 T cell receptor beta chains from a single sample sequenced in a study of blood T cell repertoires in COVID-19. Assay used: immunoSEQ multiplex PCR; TCRdb lists only in-frame clones, some missing. Of more than 85,000 clones detected, roughly 80% appear once; the ten largest clones hold 19%. Sequenced sample: peripheral blood. Receptors originate from a woman aged 65 to 85 with acute or convalescent COVID-19.

CDR3 nucleotides: TGTGCCTGGAGTAGGCAGCGAGCTTTCTTT. Its translation: CAWSRQRAFF. The rearrangement links TRBV30 to TRBJ1-1; no firm D call. Germline CDR1 reads GTSNPN; CDR2 reads SVGIG (reference sequence). The CDR3 loop spans 10 amino acids. Trimming took off 2 bases at V and 10 bases at J, with 8 bases between the two ends.

V is TRBV3-1 (or the pseudogene TRBV3-2) and J is TRBJ1-2; weak D call: TRBD1 (6 bases). V was clipped by 0 bases and J by 1 base, with 18 bases between them. The CDR3 extends over 18 amino acids. Germline V gene sequence: CDR1 LGHDT, CDR2 YNNKEL (reference sequence). CDR3 nucleotide sequence: TGTGCCAGCAGCCAAGATAGGAACAGGGCTTTAAGTAACTATGGCTACACCTTC. Translating gives CASSQDRNRALSNYGYTF.

The genes are TRBV27 and TRBJ2-3; TRBD2 matches at 8 bases. CDR1 is MNHEY and CDR2 is SMNVEV in the germline V gene (reference sequence). The V segment lost 5 bases and the J segment 4 bases; nucleotides outside the gene matches: 11. This CDR3 contains 16 residues. CDR3 sequence (DNA): TGTGCCAGCAGTCGGGATCTTGCGGGGGGCTCAGATACGCAGTATTTT. It yields the protein CASSRDLAGGSDTQYF.

V usage is TRBV28 and J usage is TRBJ1-1; D is perhaps TRBD1 (5 bases). The CDR3 has 16 amino acids. CDR1 and CDR2 from the germline V gene are MDHEN and SYDVKM. V lost 4 bases, J lost 1 base, and 16 bases lay in between. This chain's CDR3 is CASSSLKGAANTEAFF. CDR3 bases: TGTGCCAGCAGTTCCCTTAAAGGGGCAGCGAACACTGAAGCTTTCTTT.

The chain couples TRBV5-5 to TRBJ2-2; D perhaps matches TRBD1 (5 bases). V was shortened by 4 bases and J by 4 bases, with 14 bases between the two germline ends. The CDR3 length is 15 residues. Germline CDR1 reads SGHKS; CDR2 reads YYEKEE (reference sequence). The CDR3 bases are TGTGCCAGCAGCCTCATTTATGGGGCCACCGGGGAGCTGTTTTTT. Amino acid sequence: CASSLIYGATGELFF.

The chain uses TRBV5-5 and TRBJ1-2; D is uncertain. Germline assignment: CDR1 SGHKS and CDR2 YYEKEE (reference sequence). There are 16 residues in the CDR3. V was trimmed by 5 bases and J by 0 bases, leaving 17 bases between them. CDR3 residues: CASSTTAGTANYGYTF. The CDR3 bases are TGTGCCAGCAGTACAACAGCCGGCACGGCTAACTATGGCTACACCTTC.

Points on this clone: At the DNA level, this CDR3 is encoded by other sequences in the same sample as well. The gene calls are TRBV18 and TRBJ1-1; D unclear. Germline V CDR1 and CDR2: KGHSH, LQKENI. V was cut by 3 bases and J by 1 base, with 9 bases left in between. CDR3 length: 14 residues. The CDR3 sequence: CASSPTGGNTEAFF. For the CDR3, the DNA is TGTGCCAGCTCACCGACGGGTGGGAACACTGAAGCTTTCTTT.

This clone was seen once. The chain joins TRBV6-5 to TRBJ2-3; tentatively, D is TRBD2 (6 bases). The CDR3 is 15 residues long. Between the trimmed V and J ends, which lost 1 base and 2 bases, there was a span of 10 bases. CDR1 and CDR2 (germline): MNHEY, SVGAGI. CDR3 coding DNA: TGTGCCAGCAGTTACTTGGGCGGGGACACAGATACGCAGTATTTT. Protein sequence: CASSYLGGDTDTQYF.

The chain couples TRBV7-6 to TRBJ2-5, with a weak D call TRBD1 (6 bases). Germline CDR1 and CDR2: SGHVS and FNYEAQ. CDR3 length: 14 residues. V lost 2 bases, J lost 2 bases, and 9 bases lay in between. The CDR3: CASSLLRGQETQYF. The DNA for the CDR3 is TGTGCCAGCAGCTTATTGAGGGGGCAAGAGACCCAGTACTTC.

This clone was seen only a few times. The chain is built from TRBV5-1 and TRBJ1-1; no clear D gene. This CDR3 has 14 amino acids. V dropped 3 bases and J dropped 0 bases, with 9 bases sitting between them. CDR1 and CDR2 from the germline V gene are SGHRS and YFSETQ. In DNA, the CDR3 is TGCGCCAGCAGCTGGTCACAGATGAACACTGAAGCTTTCTTT. The encoded protein is CASSWSQMNTEAFF.

The chain combines TRBV4-1 with TRBJ1-2; perhaps TRBD1 as D (6 bases). Per the germline V gene, CDR1 is MGHRA and CDR2 is YSYEKL. The ends were cut back, 0 bases at V and 4 bases at J, with 12 bases in the middle. This CDR3 region has 15 residues. The CDR3 loop is CASSQDWADSYGYTF. Written as DNA, the CDR3 is TGCGCCAGCAGCCAAGACTGGGCGGACAGCTATGGCTACACCTTC.

This chain joins TRBV7-2 and TRBJ1-5; D not certain. The CDR3 covers 14 residues. V was pared by 5 bases and J by 2 bases, with 10 bases between. Germline loops: CDR1 SGHTA, CDR2 FQGNSA. The DNA for the CDR3 is TGTGCCAGCAGCGAGGCGGGAGGCAATCAGCCCCAGCATTTT. This sequence encodes CASSEAGGNQPQHF.

The genes are TRBV6-2 or TRBV6-3 and TRBJ2-7, with a possible D match to TRBD2 (7 bases). The V gene's germline CDR1 is MNHEY and CDR2 SVGEGT. V lost 3 bases, J lost 3 bases, and 15 bases lay in between. The CDR3 is made up of 15 amino acids. In DNA form, the CDR3 reads TGTGCCAGCAGTTATTCGGGGGGCGGTATCTACGAGCAGTACTTC. Amino acids: CASSYSGGGIYEQYF.

The gene calls are TRBV7-8 and TRBJ1-4; maybe TRBD1 (6 bases). The CDR3 is 16 amino acids. Per germline, CDR1 SGHVS and CDR2 FQNEAQ. Trimming stripped 0 bases from V and 4 bases from J, with 12 bases between. CDR3 nucleotide sequence: TGTGCCAGCAGCTTAGCTCGGGACACCTATAATGAAAAACTGTTTTTT. Its protein is CASSLARDTYNEKLFF. Looking up the rest from reference TRBV7-8 and TRBJ1-4 gives the full variable domain: GAGVSQSPRYKVAKRGQDVALRCDPISGHVSLFWYQQALGQGPEFLTYFQNEAQLDKSGLPSDRFFAERPEGSVSTLKIQRTQQEDSAVYLCASSLARDTYNEKLFFGSGTQLSVL.

The rearrangement joins TRBV7-6 to TRBJ2-1; 12 nucleotides align to TRBD2. V shed 5 bases, J shed 0 bases, and the junction held 11 bases outside the gene matches. Germline CDR1 is SGHVS and CDR2 is FNYEAQ. The CDR3 extends over 19 amino acids. This CDR3 reads CASSVTGTSGFSSYNEQFF. The CDR3 bases are TGTGCCAGCAGCGTTACCGGGACTAGCGGGTTTAGCTCCTACAATGAGCAGTTCTTC.

This rearrangement joins TRBV13 to TRBJ2-1; 10 nucleotides align to TRBD1. This CDR3 spans 15 amino acids. The V gene's germline CDR1 is PRHDT and CDR2 FYEKMQ (reference sequence). J was trimmed by 8 bases and V by 4 bases; bases with no gene match: 8. The CDR3 protein is CASSSRQGARHEQFF. CDR3 nucleotides: TGTGCCAGCAGCTCACGACAGGGGGCGCGTCATGAGCAGTTCTTC.

This clone was recorded once. The V and J genes are TRBV15 and TRBJ2-1; 9 bases are a match to TRBD2. V shed 0 bases and J 8 bases; nucleotides not matched to a gene: 14. The CDR3 runs to 18 residues. CDR1 and CDR2 from the germline V gene are LNHNV and YYDKDF (reference sequence). The CDR3 bases are TGTGCCACCAGCAGAGACCTTGGTGGGGCTAGCGGGGATTATGAGCAGTTCTTC. Its translation: CATSRDLGGASGDYEQFF. Looking up the rest from reference TRBV15 and TRBJ2-1 gives the full variable domain: DAMVIQNPRYQVTQFGKPVTLSCSQTLNHNVMYWYQQKSSQAPKLLFHYYDKDFNNEADTPDNFQSRRPNTSFCFLDIRSPGLGDTAMYLCATSRDLGGASGDYEQFFGPGTRLTVL.

This clone was counted only a few times. Possible read error: a much larger clone is one base away. The sample contains more than one DNA sequence encoding this CDR3. The V gene is TRBV5-1, the J gene TRBJ2-7; 8 bases agree with TRBD2. This CDR3 is built from 16 residues. V gave up 10 bases and J gave up 7 bases; unmatched junction bases: 22. Germline V gene data show CDR1 as SGHRS and CDR2 as YFSETQ. The CDR3 DNA reads as TGCGCCCGCTTGCGCCTTTGGGGGGGCCGGGGGGGGGAGCAGTACTTC. Translation: CARLRLWGGRGGEQYF.

The chain recombines TRBV7-8 with TRBJ1-5; 8 bases agree with TRBD1. Per germline, CDR1 SGHVS and CDR2 FQNEAQ. The CDR3 consists of 16 residues. Germline trimming cut 4 bases from V and 0 bases from J; bases unmatched to any gene: 5. The CDR3, as DNA: TGTGCCAGCAGCTCCCGGACAGGGACTAGCAATCAGCCCCAGCATTTT. Protein: CASSSRTGTSNQPQHF.

The gene calls are TRBV3-1 (or the pseudogene TRBV3-2) and TRBJ1-5, with 8 bases aligning to TRBD1. This CDR3 comprises 15 residues. The ends lost 3 bases at V and 5 bases at J; junction bases unmatched: 6. CDR1 and CDR2 from the germline V gene are LGHDT and YNNKEL (reference sequence). CDR3 DNA sequence: TGTGCCAGCAGCCATGCAGGGGGCATCGATCAGCCCCAGCATTTT. Translating it yields CASSHAGGIDQPQHF.

V gene TRBV27 combines with J gene TRBJ2-7, with TRBD2 as a possible D gene (6 bases). Germline assignment: CDR1 MNHEY and CDR2 SMNVEV (reference sequence). The CDR3 consists of 14 residues. With 2 bases removed from V and 4 bases from J, the gap between germline ends came to 12 bases. CDR3 region: CASSLAGMRYEQYF. The CDR3 DNA reads TGTGCCAGCAGTTTAGCGGGGATGAGGTACGAGCAGTACTTC.

This chain joins TRBV6-5 and TRBJ2-5; 8 bases are shared with TRBD2. Germline-derived CDR1 and CDR2 are MNHEY and SVGAGI. The CDR3 is 14 amino acids. J was trimmed by 2 bases and V by 7 bases; bases with no gene match: 6. As DNA, the CDR3 is TGTGCCAGCACGTCGCCGGGGGGGCAAGAGACCCAGTACTTC. It is translated as CASTSPGGQETQYF.

V and J are TRBV3-1 (or the pseudogene TRBV3-2) and TRBJ2-1, with 10 bases aligning to TRBD1. The CDR3 covers 23 residues. Germline CDR1 LGHDT, CDR2 YNNKEL (reference sequence). With V trimmed by 1 base and J by 5 bases, 26 bases remained unmatched. CDR3 coding DNA: TGTGCCAGCAGCCAAGTTTCCGGGAGAGGCGGGACAGGGGTCGTTCGGGTCGACAATGAGCAGTTCTTC. Its protein is CASSQVSGRGGTGVVRVDNEQFF.

The chain links TRBV5-8 to TRBJ1-5; D is unresolved. The CDR3 length is 15 residues. Between the trimmed V and J ends, which lost 0 bases and 7 bases, there was a span of 14 bases. Germline assignment: CDR1 SGHTS and CDR2 YDEGEE. CDR3 amino acids: CASSLVQVVGQPQHF. The CDR3, as DNA: TGTGCCAGCAGCTTGGTTCAGGTGGTAGGACAGCCCCAGCATTTT.

This clone was seen just once. The V call is TRBV19, the J call TRBJ2-2; maybe TRBD2 (6 bases). V was pared by 2 bases and J by 8 bases, with 12 bases between. The CDR3 extends over 14 amino acids. Per the germline V gene, CDR1 is LNHDA and CDR2 is SQIVND (reference sequence). Written as DNA, the CDR3 is TGTGCCAGTAGTATAAGCGGGTTTTTAGGGGAGCTGTTTTTT. The encoded protein is CASSISGFLGELFF.